The 10 T cell receptor beta chains below all came from one sample that was sequenced in a study of glioma-infiltrating T cells after dendritic cell vaccination. Time point meaning: after dendritic cell vaccination, including at tumor progression/relapse. Here immunoSEQ multiplex PCR was the method, and the copy in TCRdb shows in-frame clones only, minus some. The profile shows around 100,000 clones, over 80% of them singletons. The sample was blood, taken after dendritic cell vaccination. These receptor sequences come from a human donor with glioblastoma.

The chain is built from TRBV11-2 and TRBJ2-2; tentatively, D is TRBD1 (6 bases). From germline, CDR1 is SGHAT and CDR2 FQNNGV. V was cut by 1 base and J by 1 base, with 7 bases left in between. The CDR3 is made up of 15 amino acids. The chain's CDR3 is CASSLVGQNTGELFF. The CDR3 DNA follows: TGTGCCAGCAGCTTAGTGGGACAGAACACCGGGGAGCTGTTTTTT.

The chain is built from TRBV2 and TRBJ1-6; no firm D call. This CDR3 is built from 14 residues. CDR1 is SNHLY and CDR2 is FYNNEI in the germline V gene. V shed 3 bases and J shed 9 bases, with 12 bases lying between them. CDR3 protein: CASSETARSSPLHF. The CDR3 nucleotides read TGTGCCAGCAGTGAGACGGCCCGGAGTTCACCCCTCCACTTT.

The rearrangement links TRBV29-1 to TRBJ2-1, with a weak D call TRBD2 (7 bases). Germline V gene sequence: CDR1 SQVTM, CDR2 ANQGSEA. This CDR3 is built from 15 residues. Trimming took off 5 bases at V and 0 bases at J, with 14 bases between the two ends. The DNA of the CDR3 is TGCAGCGTTCGGGGAGGGGGGAGCTCCTACAATGAGCAGTTCTTC. This codes for CSVRGGGSSYNEQFF.

The chain links TRBV5-1 to TRBJ1-1; 10 nucleotides match TRBD1. CDR3 size: 15 residues. The J segment lost 3 bases and the V segment lost 4 bases, leaving 6 bases of the junction unmatched. The germline V gene encodes CDR1 SGHRS and CDR2 YFSETQ. The CDR3, as DNA: TGCGCCAGCAGCGGACAGGGGGTAGCGGACACTGAAGCTTTCTTT. Its protein is CASSGQGVADTEAFF.

This clone was counted only a few times. The gene calls are TRBV30 and TRBJ2-1; TRBD2 agrees at 11 bases. The CDR3 is 15 amino acids. J gave up 6 bases and V 1 base, and 5 bases lay outside the gene matches. Germline CDR1 GTSNPN, CDR2 SVGIG (reference sequence). CDR3 nucleotide sequence: TGTGCCTGGAGTGCGCTAGCGGGGGGCCCCAATGAGCAGTTCTTC. Encoded protein: CAWSALAGGPNEQFF. Complete variable domain (other parts from reference TRBV30 and TRBJ2-1): SQTIHQWPATLVQPVGSPLSLECTVEGTSNPNLYWYRQAAGRGLQLLFYSVGIGQISSEVPQNLSASRPQDRQFILSSKKLLLSDSGFYLCAWSALAGGPNEQFFGPGTRLTVL.

This clone was detected ten times or more. This chain uses TRBV4-1 with TRBJ2-7; 8 bases map to TRBD1. Germline V CDR1 and CDR2: MGHRA, YSYEKL. Trimming at V came to 0 bases and at J to 6 bases, leaving 7 bases not matched to a gene. The CDR3 is 15 amino acids. CDR3 sequence reads: CASSQEEDRDFEQYF. In nucleotides, the CDR3 is TGCGCCAGCAGCCAAGAAGAGGACAGGGATTTCGAGCAGTACTTC.

This clone appeared once. V usage is TRBV7-8 and J usage is TRBJ1-2; the D gene is possibly TRBD1 (5 bases). The CDR3 has 13 amino acids. Germline assignment: CDR1 SGHVS and CDR2 FQNEAQ. Trimming took 5 bases from V and 1 from J, leaving 8 bases between them. CDR3 in amino acids: CASSRGINYGYTF. CDR3 bases: TGTGCCAGCAGCCGGGGGATTAACTATGGCTACACCTTC.

The chain carries TRBV7-9 and TRBJ2-7, with D possibly being TRBD1 (5 bases). Germline-derived CDR1 and CDR2 are SEHNR and FQNEAQ (reference sequence). V gave up 1 base and J gave up 6 bases, with 13 bases separating them. CDR3 length equals 14 residues. Written as DNA, the CDR3 is TGTGCCAGCAGCTTAGATTCAGGGATAGGCGAGCAGTACTTC. Its translation: CASSLDSGIGEQYF. Complete variable domain (other parts from reference TRBV7-9 and TRBJ2-7): DTGVSQNPRHKITKRGQNVTFRCDPISEHNRLYWYRQTLGQGPEFLTYFQNEAQLEKSRLLSDRFSAERPKGSFSTLEIQRTEQGDSAMYLCASSLDSGIGEQYFGPGTRLTVT.

The chain links TRBV30 to TRBJ1-6, with TRBD1 matching over 8 bases. Germline V CDR1 and CDR2: GTSNPN, SVGIG (reference sequence). This CDR3 is built from 15 residues. The J segment lost 9 bases and the V segment lost 1 base, leaving 8 bases of the junction unmatched. CDR3 DNA: TGTGCCTGGAGTGGGGACAGGCGGGATAGTTCACCCCTCCACTTT. It specifies CAWSGDRRDSSPLHF.

This clone was seen only a few times. This rearrangement joins TRBV2 to TRBJ1-5; no reliable D call. Per germline, CDR1 SNHLY and CDR2 FYNNEI. The CDR3 spans 13 residues. The V end lost 6 bases, the J end lost 4 bases, and 10 bases lay between the germline ends. The chain's CDR3 is CASRVIENQPQHF. In DNA, the CDR3 is TGTGCCAGCAGGGTTATCGAGAATCAGCCCCAGCATTTT.